The entry below gives a single T cell receptor (beta chain) sequence along with its context. The entry originates in a study of blood T cells in healthy people across ages. Study as a whole: Roughly one uniquely barcoded beta molecule per two T cells was captured.

The CDR3 is made up of 12 amino acids. After removal of 8 bases from V and 10 bases from J, the junction contained 4 bases not matched to a gene. CDR1 and CDR2 (germline): MNHEY, SVGAGI. The authors ran a second PCR of about 6 to 12 cycles using a sample-barcoded 5' primer and a J-beta primer mix. From the 5' RACE reads, TCRdb called clonotypes with MiXCR, one entry per CDR3 protein. The sample contains more than 700,000 distinct CDR3 sequences, roughly 50% of which appear only once. This TCR was recovered from a man at least 80 years old in good health. The sequencing input was blood. This rearrangement joins TRBV6-5 to TRBJ1-6; 8 bases align to TRBD1. The CDR3 region is CASGDRRSPLHF. The CDR3 DNA is TGTGCCAGCGGGGACAGGCGATCACCCCTCCACTTT.